This T cell receptor (beta chain) was profiled in a study of post-analysis software for immune sequencing data. The V and J ends lost 0 bases and 8 bases respectively, with 10 bases between them. The CDR3 consists of 14 residues. Looked up from germline, CDR1 is MGHRA and CDR2 is YSYEKL. General study findings and limits: About 5 TRBV segments appeared more often in patients than in controls, and TRBV5-6, TRBV5-1 and TRBV20-1 were among these.

Unique molecular identifiers featured in each of the TCR beta cDNA libraries. Input amounts of roughly 0.85 to 10 million T cells were used. These gave around 500,000 cDNA molecules, so each molecule approximated one T cell. TCRdb independently ran MiXCR on the PCR reads; one entry per CDR3 protein. The data show about 820,000 distinct CDR3 sequences, about 57% seen once. Turning to this clonotype: Its antigen is unidentified.

This clonotype originated in a girl aged 5-17 years with multiple sclerosis. Source material: blood. This sequence joins TRBV4-1 and TRBJ1-4; D remains unclear. CDR3 in amino acids: CASSQDLVGEKLFF. As DNA, the CDR3 is TGCGCCAGCAGCCAAGATCTAGTCGGGGAAAAACTGTTTTTT.